These 10 T cell receptor beta chains originate from one sample sequenced in a study of blood T cells in healthy people across ages. Using a J-beta primer mix together with a sample-barcoded 5' primer, a second PCR was run for roughly 7 to 11 cycles. TCRdb ran MiXCR on the 5' RACE reads and lists one entry per CDR3 protein. The table has 800,000 or so distinct CDR3 sequences, around 25% seen once. These data also featured in a second study, about T cells of mothers and their children.

Specimen: blood. These receptors all stem from a boy between 10 and 17 years old in good health.

At least ten counts were recorded for this clonotype. V is TRBV24-1 and J is TRBJ2-5; 10 positions match TRBD1. CDR1 and CDR2 (germline): KGHDR, SFDVKD. V lost 5 bases, J lost 2 bases, and 4 bases stayed unmatched. This CDR3 region has 15 residues. In DNA, the CDR3 is TGTGCCACCAGTGGGGACAGGGGAGGACAAGAGACCCAGTACTTC. Translating it yields CATSGDRGGQETQYF.

The chain joins TRBV7-2 to TRBJ1-5; a possible D gene is TRBD1 (6 bases). V was shortened by 10 bases and J by 3 bases, with 22 bases between the two germline ends. From germline, CDR1 is SGHTA and CDR2 FQGNSA. This CDR3 comprises 16 residues. The CDR3 loop reads CATTTPGHPSNQPQHF. The CDR3 region has the DNA TGTGCCACCACCACCCCGGGACACCCATCCAATCAGCCCCAGCATTTT.

This clonotype showed up just a few times. This chain uses TRBV20-1 with TRBJ2-7; D may correspond to TRBD1 or TRBD2 (5 bases each). Trimming stripped 6 bases from V and 0 bases from J, with 15 bases between. Germline V CDR1 and CDR2: DFQATT, SNEGSKA (reference sequence). CDR3 length: 14 residues. The CDR3: CSATGTAVSYEQYF. The CDR3 DNA is TGCAGTGCGACCGGGACGGCGGTCTCCTACGAGCAGTACTTC.

This clonotype appeared a few times. This chain's CDR3 is CSAKDSVATEAFF. The CDR3 coding sequence is TGCAGTGCCAAGGACAGTGTAGCCACTGAAGCTTTCTTT. The chain couples TRBV20-1 to TRBJ1-1; tentatively, D is TRBD1 (6 bases). The CDR3 has 13 amino acids. In germline, CDR1 is DFQATT, CDR2 SNEGSKA (reference sequence). V lost 6 bases and J lost 4, with 15 bases in between.

The chain joins TRBV7-3 to TRBJ2-7, with 7 positions matching TRBD2. After removal of 2 bases from V and 6 bases from J, the junction contained 7 bases not matched to a gene. This CDR3 comprises 14 residues. Germline V gene sequence: CDR1 SGHTA, CDR2 FQGTGA. The CDR3 DNA reads as TGTGCCAGCAGCTTAGCGGGAGCCTTGGGCGAGCAGTACTTC. Translation: CASSLAGALGEQYF.

This clonotype was picked up a small number of times. The J gene is TRBJ2-1, the V gene TRBV15; D gene unclear. The ends were cut back, 0 bases at V and 5 bases at J, with 11 bases in the middle. The CDR3 contains 15 residues. Germline CDR1 is LNHNV and CDR2 is YYDKDF (reference sequence). The CDR3 DNA is TGTGCCACCAGCAGAGATTCCGGCGTGGACAATGAGCAGTTCTTC. Residues: CATSRDSGVDNEQFF.

There are a few counts of this clonotype. CDR3 nucleotides: TGCAGCGTTGAAGGAGATACCGGGACAATTGAGACCCAGTACTTC. It yields the protein CSVEGDTGTIETQYF. The chain recombines TRBV29-1 with TRBJ2-5; D is perhaps TRBD1 (6 bases). Germline loops: CDR1 SQVTM, CDR2 ANQGSEA. The CDR3 sequence is 15 residues long. V shed 1 base and J shed 5 bases, with 17 bases lying between them.

This clonotype has only a few counts. The V call is TRBV6-1, the J call TRBJ2-7, with D perhaps given as TRBD1 or TRBD2 (6 bases each). V gave up 11 bases and J gave up 2 bases, with 25 bases separating them. This CDR3 has 16 residues. Germline CDR1 is MNHNS and CDR2 is SASEGT. CDR3 sequence: CAAIGGLGRYTYEQYF. DNA of the CDR3: TGTGCCGCAATAGGGGGGCTGGGGAGGTATACCTACGAGCAGTACTTC.

V and J are TRBV27 and TRBJ1-2, with TRBD1 matching over 10 bases. Germline V gene lookup returns CDR1 MNHEY and CDR2 SMNVEV (reference sequence). CDR3 length equals 16 residues. J was trimmed by 6 bases and V by 8 bases; bases with no gene match: 15. The CDR3 region is CASAALGGQGRNGYTF. As DNA, the CDR3 is TGTGCCAGCGCCGCCTTGGGGGGACAGGGGAGGAATGGCTACACCTTC.

This clonotype was seen a few times. The chain couples TRBV9 to TRBJ1-2, with unresolved D. Deletions cut 3 bases from V and 2 bases from J, with 8 bases between. From germline, CDR1 is SGDLS and CDR2 YYNGEE. The CDR3 has 13 residues. This CDR3 reads CASSATVNYGYTF. The CDR3 DNA reads TGTGCCAGCAGCGCGACGGTGAACTATGGCTACACCTTC. Variable domain in full (rest from reference TRBV9 and TRBJ1-2): DSGVTQTPKHLITATGQRVTLRCSPRSGDLSVYWYQQSLDQGLQFLIQYYNGEERAKGNILERFSAQQFPDLHSELNLSSLELGDSALYFCASSATVNYGYTFGSGTRLTVV.